Included here is one TCR beta chain sequence, with context. Its antigen is unknown. Healthy donors had no documented immune events, such as infections, while sampled. The data were produced by immunoSEQ multiplex PCR, yet TCRdb's version contains in-frame clones alone and is incomplete. Here the sample spans roughly 100,000 clones, approximately 88% being singletons. The source of the sample is a study of identifying expanded T cells in peripheral blood. General study results and limits: Differentially abundant clones: around 1.2 between replicates, approximately 16 at about two weeks, roughly 18 at four. Across healthy donors, higher total template counts meant significantly greater approximately 2-week count variance.

Trimming removed 0 bases from V and 2 bases from J, with 8 bases in between. Germline CDR1 and CDR2: LNHDA and SQIVND (reference sequence). CDR3 size: 14 residues. The genes are TRBV19 and TRBJ2-7; D could derive from TRBD1 or TRBD2 (5 bases each). The clonotype was recovered from a person aged 18 to 70 in good health. Sequenced input: blood. CDR3 sequence (DNA): TGTGCCAGTAGTATAGATCAGGGAGCCTACGAGCAGTACTTC. Amino acids: CASSIDQGAYEQYF.